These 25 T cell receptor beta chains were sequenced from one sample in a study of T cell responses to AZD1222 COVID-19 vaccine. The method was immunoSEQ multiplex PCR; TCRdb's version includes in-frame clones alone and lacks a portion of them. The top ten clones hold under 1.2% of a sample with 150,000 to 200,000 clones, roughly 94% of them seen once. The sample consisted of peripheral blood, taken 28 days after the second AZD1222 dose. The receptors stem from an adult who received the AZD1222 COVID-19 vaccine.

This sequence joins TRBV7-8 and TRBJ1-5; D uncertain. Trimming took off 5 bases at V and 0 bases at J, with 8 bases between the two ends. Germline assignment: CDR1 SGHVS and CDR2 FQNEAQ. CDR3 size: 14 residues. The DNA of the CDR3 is TGTGCCAGCAGCGTCGTTGATAGCAATCAGCCCCAGCATTTT. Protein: CASSVVDSNQPQHF. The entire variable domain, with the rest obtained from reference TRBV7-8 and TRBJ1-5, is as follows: GAGVSQSPRYKVAKRGQDVALRCDPISGHVSLFWYQQALGQGPEFLTYFQNEAQLDKSGLPSDRFFAERPEGSVSTLKIQRTQQEDSAVYLCASSVVDSNQPQHFGDGTRLSIL.

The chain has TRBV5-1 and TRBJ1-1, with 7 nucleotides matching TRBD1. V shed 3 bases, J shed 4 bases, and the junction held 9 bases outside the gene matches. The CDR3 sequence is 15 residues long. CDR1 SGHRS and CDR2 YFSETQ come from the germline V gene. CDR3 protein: CASSWGDRDFTEAFF. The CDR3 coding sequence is TGCGCCAGCAGCTGGGGAGACAGGGACTTCACTGAAGCTTTCTTT.

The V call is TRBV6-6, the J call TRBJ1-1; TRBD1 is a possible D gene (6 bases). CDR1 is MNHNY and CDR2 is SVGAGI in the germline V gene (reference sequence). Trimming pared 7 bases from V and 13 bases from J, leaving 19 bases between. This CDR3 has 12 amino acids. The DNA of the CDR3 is TGTGCCAGCACCCTAGCACAGGGATTTCGTTTCTTT. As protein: CASTLAQGFRFF.

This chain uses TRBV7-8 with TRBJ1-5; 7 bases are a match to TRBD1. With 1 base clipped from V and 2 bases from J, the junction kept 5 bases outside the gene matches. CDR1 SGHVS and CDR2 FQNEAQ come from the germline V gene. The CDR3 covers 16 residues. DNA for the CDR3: TGTGCCAGCAGCTTAGAGGCAGGGGGGGGCAATCAGCCCCAGCATTTT. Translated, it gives CASSLEAGGGNQPQHF.

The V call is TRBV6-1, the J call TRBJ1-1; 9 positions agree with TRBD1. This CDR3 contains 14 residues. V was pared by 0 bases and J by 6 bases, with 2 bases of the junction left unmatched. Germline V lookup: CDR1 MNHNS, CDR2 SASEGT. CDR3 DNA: TGTGCCAGCAGTGAAGCTCGACAGGGGGCTGAAGCTTTCTTT. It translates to CASSEARQGAEAFF.

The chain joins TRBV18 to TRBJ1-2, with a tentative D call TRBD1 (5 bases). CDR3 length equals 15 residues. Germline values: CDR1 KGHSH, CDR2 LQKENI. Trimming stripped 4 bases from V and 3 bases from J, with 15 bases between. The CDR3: CASSQRQGVDYGYTF. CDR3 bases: TGTGCCAGCTCACAACGACAAGGGGTGGACTATGGCTACACCTTC.

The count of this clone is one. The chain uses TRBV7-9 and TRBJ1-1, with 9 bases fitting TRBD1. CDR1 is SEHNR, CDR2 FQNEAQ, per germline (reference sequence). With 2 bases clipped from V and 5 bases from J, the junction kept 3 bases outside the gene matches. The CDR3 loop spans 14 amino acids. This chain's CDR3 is CASSLQGQGTEAFF. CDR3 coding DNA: TGTGCCAGCAGCTTACAGGGACAGGGAACTGAAGCTTTCTTT.

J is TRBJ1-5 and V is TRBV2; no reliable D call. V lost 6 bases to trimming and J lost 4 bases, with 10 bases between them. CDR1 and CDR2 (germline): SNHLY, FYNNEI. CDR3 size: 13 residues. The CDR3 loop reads CASRDRPNQPQHF. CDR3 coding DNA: TGTGCCAGCAGAGATAGGCCAAATCAGCCCCAGCATTTT.

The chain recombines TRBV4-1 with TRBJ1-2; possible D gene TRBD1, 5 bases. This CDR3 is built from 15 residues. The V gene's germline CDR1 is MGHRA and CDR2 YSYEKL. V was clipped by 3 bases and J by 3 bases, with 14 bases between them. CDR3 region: CASSHGMGGHYGYTF. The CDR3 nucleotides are TGCGCCAGCAGCCACGGTATGGGGGGTCACTATGGCTACACCTTC.

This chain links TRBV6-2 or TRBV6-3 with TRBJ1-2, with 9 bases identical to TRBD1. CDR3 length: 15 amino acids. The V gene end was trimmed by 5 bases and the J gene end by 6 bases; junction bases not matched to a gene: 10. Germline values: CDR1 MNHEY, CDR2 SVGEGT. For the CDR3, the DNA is TGTGCCAGCAGTCGGACAGGGGAAGGGGTAGATGGCTACACCTTC. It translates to CASSRTGEGVDGYTF.

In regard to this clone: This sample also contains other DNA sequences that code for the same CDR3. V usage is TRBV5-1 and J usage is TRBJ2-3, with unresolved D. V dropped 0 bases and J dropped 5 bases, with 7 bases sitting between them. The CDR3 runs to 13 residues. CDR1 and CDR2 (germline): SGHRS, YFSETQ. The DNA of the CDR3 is TGCGCCAGCAGCTTGGTTCCGGGAGATACGCAGTATTTT. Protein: CASSLVPGDTQYF. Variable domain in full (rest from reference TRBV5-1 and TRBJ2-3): KAGVTQTPRYLIKTRGQQVTLSCSPISGHRSVSWYQQTPGQGLQFLFEYFSETQRNKGNFPGRFSGRQFSNSRSEMNVSTLELGDSALYLCASSLVPGDTQYFGPGTRLTVL.

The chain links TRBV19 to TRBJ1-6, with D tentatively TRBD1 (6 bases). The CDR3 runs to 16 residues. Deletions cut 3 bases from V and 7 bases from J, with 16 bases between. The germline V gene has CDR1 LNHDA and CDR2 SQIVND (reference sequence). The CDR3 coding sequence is TGTGCCAGTAGTATTCCTCCGGACAGAGCGAATTCACCCCTCCACTTT. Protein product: CASSIPPDRANSPLHF.

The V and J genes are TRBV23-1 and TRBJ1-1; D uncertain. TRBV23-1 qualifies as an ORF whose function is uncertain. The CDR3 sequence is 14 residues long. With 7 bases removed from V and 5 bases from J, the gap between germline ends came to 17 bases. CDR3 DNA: TGCGCCAGCACCGCCGGGGTTGTAAAGACTGAAGCTTTCTTT. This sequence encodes CASTAGVVKTEAFF.

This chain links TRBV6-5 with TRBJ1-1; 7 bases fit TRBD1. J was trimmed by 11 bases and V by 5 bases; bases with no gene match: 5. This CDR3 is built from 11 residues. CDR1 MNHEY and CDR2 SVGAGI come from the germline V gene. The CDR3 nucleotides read TGTGCCAGCAGTCCGGGACAGTTGGCTTTCTTT. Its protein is CASSPGQLAFF.

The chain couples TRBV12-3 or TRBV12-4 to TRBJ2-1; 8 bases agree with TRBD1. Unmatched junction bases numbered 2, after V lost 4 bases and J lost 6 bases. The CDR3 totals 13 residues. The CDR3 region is CASSYDRGNEQFF. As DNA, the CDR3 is TGTGCCAGCAGTTATGACAGGGGCAATGAGCAGTTCTTC.

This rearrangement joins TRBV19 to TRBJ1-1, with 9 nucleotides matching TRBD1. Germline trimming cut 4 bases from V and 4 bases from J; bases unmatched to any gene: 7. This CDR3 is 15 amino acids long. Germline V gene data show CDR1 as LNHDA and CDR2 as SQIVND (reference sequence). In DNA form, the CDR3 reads TGTGCCAGTAGTAACCGACAGGGGGTAAGCACTGAAGCTTTCTTT. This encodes CASSNRQGVSTEAFF.

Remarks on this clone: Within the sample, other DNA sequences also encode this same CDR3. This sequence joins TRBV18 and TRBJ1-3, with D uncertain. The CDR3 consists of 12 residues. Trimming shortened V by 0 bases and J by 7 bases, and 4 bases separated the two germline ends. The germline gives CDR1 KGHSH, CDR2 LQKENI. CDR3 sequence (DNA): TGTGCCAGCTCACCACCGGGGAACACCATATATTTT. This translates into CASSPPGNTIYF.

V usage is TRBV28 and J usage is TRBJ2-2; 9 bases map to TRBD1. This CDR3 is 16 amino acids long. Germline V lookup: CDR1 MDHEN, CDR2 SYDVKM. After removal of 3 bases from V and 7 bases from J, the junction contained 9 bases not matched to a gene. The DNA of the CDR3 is TGTGCCAGCAGTTTTGTTGGGACAGGGTTTATCGGGGAGCTGTTTTTT. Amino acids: CASSFVGTGFIGELFF.

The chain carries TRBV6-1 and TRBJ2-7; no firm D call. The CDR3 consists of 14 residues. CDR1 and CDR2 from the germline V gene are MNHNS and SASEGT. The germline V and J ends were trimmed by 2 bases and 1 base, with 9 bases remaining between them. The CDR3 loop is CASSERVESYEQYF. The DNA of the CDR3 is TGTGCCAGCAGTGAACGGGTAGAATCCTACGAGCAGTACTTC.

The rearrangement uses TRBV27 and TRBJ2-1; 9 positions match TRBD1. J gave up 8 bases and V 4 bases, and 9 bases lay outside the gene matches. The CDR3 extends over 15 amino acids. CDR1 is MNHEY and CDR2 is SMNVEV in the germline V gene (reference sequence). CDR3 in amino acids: CASSSPGQGFHEQFF. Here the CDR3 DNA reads TGTGCCAGCAGTTCGCCGGGACAGGGCTTCCATGAGCAGTTCTTC.

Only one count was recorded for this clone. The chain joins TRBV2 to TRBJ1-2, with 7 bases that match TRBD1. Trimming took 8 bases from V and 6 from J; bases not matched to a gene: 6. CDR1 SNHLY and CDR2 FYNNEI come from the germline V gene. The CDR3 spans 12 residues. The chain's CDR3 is CASRRGHDGYTF. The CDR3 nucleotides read TGTGCCAGCCGGAGGGGGCATGATGGCTACACCTTC.

Here the CDR3 reads CASSVGALNGYTF. The CDR3 DNA sequence: TGTGCCAGCAGCGTAGGGGCCCTCAATGGCTACACCTTC. This chain uses TRBV9 with TRBJ1-2; D unresolved. V lost 0 bases to trimming and J lost 6 bases, with 9 bases between them. The CDR3 consists of 13 residues. Germline V gives CDR1 SGDLS, CDR2 YYNGEE.

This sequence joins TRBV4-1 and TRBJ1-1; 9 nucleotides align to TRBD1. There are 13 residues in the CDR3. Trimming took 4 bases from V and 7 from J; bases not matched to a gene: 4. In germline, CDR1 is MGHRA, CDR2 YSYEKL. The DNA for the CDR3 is TGCGCCAGCAGCCCGGGACAGGGCCTTGAAGCTTTCTTT. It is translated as CASSPGQGLEAFF.

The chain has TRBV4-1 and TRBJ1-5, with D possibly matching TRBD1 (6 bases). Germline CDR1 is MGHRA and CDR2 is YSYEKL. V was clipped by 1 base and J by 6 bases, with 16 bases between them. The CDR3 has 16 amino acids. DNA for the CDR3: TGCGCCAGCAGCCAAGCATCAGGGGTGTCAAGTCAGCCCCAGCATTTT. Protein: CASSQASGVSSQPQHF.

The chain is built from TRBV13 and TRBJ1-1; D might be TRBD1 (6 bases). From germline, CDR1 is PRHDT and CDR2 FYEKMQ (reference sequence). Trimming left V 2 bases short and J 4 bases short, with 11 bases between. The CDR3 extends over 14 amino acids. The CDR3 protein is CASSLMVGATEAFF. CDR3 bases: TGTGCCAGCAGCTTAATGGTGGGGGCCACTGAAGCTTTCTTT.